This T cell receptor beta chain was sequenced for a study of cytomegalovirus exposure and HLA in healthy donors. Comment on this clone: Its target is unknown.

The study's findings and limits: Most TCR sequences were uncommon, yet certain public TCRs appeared in many donors. Reports state that TCR beta sequences accurately predicted most subjects' HLA-A and HLA-B alleles. As immune exposure information, only CMV serostatus was available.

The PCR used 60 Vbeta and 13 Jbeta primers. Profiling relied on immunoSEQ multiplex PCR, and the TCRdb table lists in-frame clones only, not all of them. The sample holds some 120,000 clones, roughly four fifths seen once. The CDR3 runs 14 residues. V was clipped by 2 bases and J by 3 bases; unmatched bases: 4. Germline V gene sequence: CDR1 SGHNT, CDR2 YYREEE (reference sequence). The sequence came from a male donor in good health and CMV-seropositive. The gene calls are TRBV5-4 and TRBJ2-7, with 8 bases aligning to TRBD1. What was sequenced was PBMCs. Here the CDR3 DNA reads TGTGCCAGCAGCTTCGGACAGGGCAGCTACGAGCAGTACTTC. The encoded protein is CASSFGQGSYEQYF.